A single sample gave rise to the 25 T cell receptor beta chains below, sequenced in a study of cytomegalovirus exposure and HLA in healthy donors. Researchers ran the PCR with 60 Vbeta and 13 Jbeta primers. Clones were sequenced by immunoSEQ multiplex PCR, and TCRdb holds only the in-frame ones, with some missing. Here the sample spans under 150,000 clones, roughly three quarters being singletons. What was sequenced was PBMCs. Source of these receptors: a woman in her forties in good health and CMV-seronegative.

The J gene is TRBJ2-5, the V gene TRBV7-8, with 10 bases identical to TRBD2. The CDR3 has 14 amino acids. The germline V gene has CDR1 SGHVS and CDR2 FQNEAQ. J gave up 5 bases and V 6 bases, and 6 bases lay outside the gene matches. CDR3 DNA: TGTGCCAGCAGTGTACGTAGCGGGGGGGAGACCCAGTACTTC. The encoded protein is CASSVRSGGETQYF. Together with reference TRBV7-8 and TRBJ2-5, the CDR3 gives the full variable domain: GAGVSQSPRYKVAKRGQDVALRCDPISGHVSLFWYQQALGQGPEFLTYFQNEAQLDKSGLPSDRFFAERPEGSVSTLKIQRTQQEDSAVYLCASSVRSGGETQYFGPGTRLLVL.

J is TRBJ1-2 and V is TRBV5-1; 7 bases match TRBD1. The CDR3 length is 13 residues. Unmatched junction bases numbered 6, after V lost 4 bases and J lost 6 bases. Looked up from germline, CDR1 is SGHRS and CDR2 is YFSETQ. The DNA for the CDR3 is TGCGCCAGCAGCCCTAGGACAGGCGATGGCTACACCTTC. Protein sequence: CASSPRTGDGYTF. The full variable domain, its missing parts supplied by reference TRBV5-1 and TRBJ1-2, is KAGVTQTPRYLIKTRGQQVTLSCSPISGHRSVSWYQQTPGQGLQFLFEYFSETQRNKGNFPGRFSGRQFSNSRSEMNVSTLELGDSALYLCASSPRTGDGYTFGSGTRLTVV.

The chain links TRBV5-1 to TRBJ2-7; D not certain. This CDR3 is 14 amino acids long. The V and J ends lost 0 bases and 3 bases respectively, with 10 bases between them. CDR1 SGHRS and CDR2 YFSETQ come from the germline V gene. The CDR3 here is CASSLGAGGYEQYF. CDR3 nucleotide sequence: TGCGCCAGCAGCTTGGGGGCAGGTGGCTACGAGCAGTACTTC.

This clone was counted once. The gene calls are TRBV5-1 and TRBJ2-7; TRBD2 matches 8 bases. CDR1 and CDR2 (germline): SGHRS, YFSETQ. Germline trimming cut 3 bases from V and 7 bases from J; bases unmatched to any gene: 12. The CDR3 totals 15 residues. The CDR3 nucleotides read TGCGCCAGCAGCTCTGTGGGCGGACTAGCCAAAGAGCAGTACTTC. Its translation: CASSSVGGLAKEQYF.

The chain joins TRBV27 to TRBJ2-3, with 7 bases lining up with TRBD2. This CDR3 has 18 residues. Germline V CDR1 and CDR2: MNHEY, SMNVEV (reference sequence). Losses at the gene ends were 0 bases for V and 0 bases for J; bases not matched to a gene: 9. CDR3 nucleotide sequence: TGTGCCAGCAGTTTATCGGGGGAGGGGACTCCTAGCACAGATACGCAGTATTTT. This codes for CASSLSGEGTPSTDTQYF.

The chain links TRBV19 to TRBJ1-5; possible D gene TRBD1, 5 bases. V was clipped by 4 bases and J by 0 bases, with 13 bases between them. This CDR3 has 16 residues. Germline CDR1 LNHDA, CDR2 SQIVND (reference sequence). CDR3 protein: CASSNSGGNSNQPQHF. DNA of the CDR3: TGTGCCAGTAGTAATTCGGGGGGGAATAGCAATCAGCCCCAGCATTTT.

In its sample, this clone was seen a few times. The chain is built from TRBV5-6 and TRBJ2-2; D may be TRBD1 (6 bases). The CDR3 is made up of 16 amino acids. CDR1 and CDR2 from the germline V gene are SGHDT and YYEEEE. V lost 4 bases and J lost 4, with 17 bases in between. The CDR3 DNA reads as TGTGCCAGCAGCATAGGAGGTCCAGGGGTCACCGGGGAGCTGTTTTTT. Amino acids: CASSIGGPGVTGELFF. The full variable domain, with the rest looked up from reference TRBV5-6 and TRBJ2-2, is DAGVTQSPTHLIKTRGQQVTLRCSPKSGHDTVSWYQQALGQGPQFIFQYYEEEERQRGNFPDRFSGHQFPNYSSELNVNALLLGDSALYLCASSIGGPGVTGELFFGEGSRLTVL.

This chain links TRBV6-1 with TRBJ1-4, with D hard to call. The V gene's germline CDR1 is MNHNS and CDR2 SASEGT. The CDR3 contains 14 residues. V lost 7 bases, J lost 2 bases, and 11 bases lay in between. The CDR3 region is CASNRGSTNEKLFF. CDR3 DNA: TGTGCCAGCAATCGGGGTTCGACTAATGAAAAACTGTTTTTT.

The chain has TRBV30 and TRBJ1-6; TRBD1 agrees at 7 bases. Germline V gene sequence: CDR1 GTSNPN, CDR2 SVGIG (reference sequence). With V trimmed by 2 bases and J by 7 bases, 8 bases remained unmatched. CDR3 size: 15 residues. The CDR3 loop reads CAWSRKGGGNSPLHF. CDR3 nucleotide sequence: TGTGCCTGGAGTAGGAAAGGGGGCGGGAATTCACCCCTCCACTTT.

The chain couples TRBV11-2 to TRBJ2-2; possible D gene TRBD1, 5 bases. V was trimmed by 5 bases and J by 4 bases, leaving 26 bases between them. The CDR3 length is 19 residues. CDR1 and CDR2 (germline): SGHAT, FQNNGV. This chain's CDR3 is CASSHTTTYRRVRTGELFF. CDR3 nucleotides: TGTGCCAGCAGCCACACTACTACCTACCGCAGGGTCCGCACCGGGGAGCTGTTTTTT.

The rearrangement joins TRBV7-9 to TRBJ2-2, with a possible D match to TRBD1 (6 bases). The CDR3 has 17 residues. V lost 1 base to trimming and J lost 0 bases, with 12 bases between them. Germline-derived CDR1 and CDR2 are SEHNR and FQNEAQ (reference sequence). The CDR3 DNA reads TGTGCCAGCAGCTTAGGGTTCTGGACAGCGAACACCGGGGAGCTGTTTTTT. This codes for CASSLGFWTANTGELFF.

The chain couples TRBV7-8 to TRBJ1-1; the D is unclear. CDR1 is SGHVS and CDR2 is FQNEAQ in the germline V gene. The CDR3 has 13 amino acids. Trimming took off 2 bases at V and 0 bases at J, with 4 bases between the two ends. The CDR3 sequence is CASSLIMNTEAFF. In DNA form, the CDR3 reads TGTGCCAGCAGCTTAATAATGAACACTGAAGCTTTCTTT. Full variable domain (remainder filled in from reference TRBV7-8 and TRBJ1-1): GAGVSQSPRYKVAKRGQDVALRCDPISGHVSLFWYQQALGQGPEFLTYFQNEAQLDKSGLPSDRFFAERPEGSVSTLKIQRTQQEDSAVYLCASSLIMNTEAFFGQGTRLTVV.

The CDR3 nucleotides are TGTGCCAGCTCACCAAGATACAGGACGGGCGGGGAGCTGTTTTTT. It yields the protein CASSPRYRTGGELFF. This rearrangement joins TRBV18 to TRBJ2-2; tentatively, D is TRBD1 (5 bases). Per germline, CDR1 KGHSH and CDR2 LQKENI. The CDR3 length is 15 residues. Deletions cut 2 bases from V and 7 bases from J, with 14 bases between.

The table lists this clone with a few counts. CDR3 protein: CASSKGGALITGELFF. The CDR3 DNA reads as TGTGCCAGCAGCAAAGGGGGGGCCCTTATCACCGGGGAGCTGTTTTTT. This chain connects TRBV7-9 to TRBJ2-2; D is possibly TRBD2 (7 bases). Germline CDR1 is SEHNR and CDR2 is FQNEAQ (reference sequence). V gave up 5 bases and J gave up 4 bases, with 17 bases separating them. This CDR3 contains 16 residues. The variable domain in full, with the rest retrieved from reference TRBV7-9 and TRBJ2-2, is DTGVSQNPRHKITKRGQNVTFRCDPISEHNRLYWYRQTLGQGPEFLTYFQNEAQLEKSRLLSDRFSAERPKGSFSTLEIQRTEQGDSAMYLCASSKGGALITGELFFGEGSRLTVL.

J is TRBJ1-3 and V is TRBV13; no reliable D call. This CDR3 is 13 amino acids long. The V and J ends lost 0 bases and 4 bases respectively, with 4 bases between them. Per germline, CDR1 PRHDT and CDR2 FYEKMQ (reference sequence). CDR3 sequence reads: CASSLGEGNTIYF. The CDR3 nucleotides read TGTGCCAGCAGCTTAGGCGAGGGAAACACCATATATTTT.

This clone came up once. The CDR3 here is CASSLGTGGTISGNTIYF. CDR3 DNA sequence: TGTGCCAGCAGCCTCGGGACAGGGGGAACTATCTCTGGAAACACCATATATTTT. The rearrangement links TRBV28 to TRBJ1-3; 11 bases map to TRBD1. The CDR3 has 18 residues. Germline V lookup: CDR1 MDHEN, CDR2 SYDVKM. The V segment lost 6 bases and the J segment 0 bases; nucleotides outside the gene matches: 10.

CDR3 amino acids: CASSPRGSGEDSQYF. The CDR3 bases are TGTGCCAGCAGCCCCCGTGGGAGCGGAGAGGACAGTCAGTACTTC. The V gene is TRBV7-9, the J gene TRBJ2-4; perhaps TRBD1 as D (6 bases). Trimming stripped 5 bases from V and 12 bases from J, with 23 bases between. Germline assignment: CDR1 SEHNR and CDR2 FQNEAQ (reference sequence). This CDR3 contains 15 residues.

The table lists this clone with a few counts. V usage is TRBV5-1 and J usage is TRBJ2-3, with 9 bases that match TRBD2. Unmatched junction bases numbered 7, after V lost 4 bases and J lost 4 bases. Looked up from germline, CDR1 is SGHRS and CDR2 is YFSETQ. CDR3 length: 15 amino acids. CDR3 DNA: TGCGCCAGCAGCACCGGGACTAGCACGTCAGATACGCAGTATTTT. Translating it yields CASSTGTSTSDTQYF.

The chain carries TRBV27 and TRBJ2-7, with D maybe TRBD2 (6 bases). Trimming stripped 5 bases from V and 0 bases from J, with 17 bases between. The CDR3 length is 16 residues. CDR1 and CDR2 (germline): MNHEY, SMNVEV (reference sequence). CDR3 residues: CASSPNLQTSSYEQYF. In nucleotides, the CDR3 is TGTGCCAGCAGTCCAAACCTGCAGACTAGCTCCTACGAGCAGTACTTC.

In its sample, this clone was seen a few times. This chain uses TRBV2 with TRBJ2-7, with TRBD1 matching over 8 bases. V lost 3 bases and J lost 2; bases outside the gene matches: 6. CDR1 SNHLY and CDR2 FYNNEI come from the germline V gene. CDR3 length: 15 residues. CDR3 sequence reads: CASSEVTGAAYEQYF. The DNA of the CDR3 is TGTGCCAGCAGTGAGGTGACAGGGGCGGCCTACGAGCAGTACTTC.

This rearrangement joins TRBV11-2 to TRBJ2-3; a weak D match, TRBD1 (6 bases). This CDR3 is built from 16 residues. Germline V gives CDR1 SGHAT, CDR2 FQNNGV. V lost 4 bases to trimming and J lost 6 bases, with 20 bases between them. The CDR3 region is CASSSLGASSRDTQYF. The CDR3 DNA sequence: TGTGCCAGCAGCTCGTTGGGGGCGTCCTCAAGGGATACGCAGTATTTT.

For the CDR3, the DNA is TGTGCCAGCAGCTTAAATAGCGGGGGGGTTAATGAGCAGTTCTTC. Translation gives CASSLNSGGVNEQFF. This rearrangement joins TRBV7-3 to TRBJ2-1; 11 bases align to TRBD2. The CDR3 length is 15 residues. CDR1 is SGHTA, CDR2 FQGTGA, per germline. V trimming: 1 base; J trimming: 7 bases; junction bases outside the gene matches: 3.

The V and J genes are TRBV5-4 and TRBJ2-5, with D perhaps matching TRBD1 (5 bases). CDR3 length equals 16 residues. Germline V gene data show CDR1 as SGHNT and CDR2 as YYREEE (reference sequence). Trimming took 0 bases from V and 5 from J, leaving 17 bases between them. CDR3 sequence: CASSLEAGKGGETQYF. Here the CDR3 DNA reads TGTGCCAGCAGCTTGGAGGCAGGGAAGGGTGGGGAGACCCAGTACTTC.

This chain connects TRBV9 to TRBJ2-1; weak D call: TRBD1 (6 bases). The CDR3 runs 17 residues. The V end lost 0 bases, the J end lost 3 bases, and 16 bases lay between the germline ends. Germline V CDR1 and CDR2: SGDLS, YYNGEE. The CDR3 region is CASSVASEGVGYNEQFF. CDR3 in DNA: TGTGCCAGCAGCGTAGCTAGTGAGGGGGTGGGCTACAATGAGCAGTTCTTC. The variable domain in full, completed from reference TRBV9 and TRBJ2-1, reads DSGVTQTPKHLITATGQRVTLRCSPRSGDLSVYWYQQSLDQGLQFLIQYYNGEERAKGNILERFSAQQFPDLHSELNLSSLELGDSALYFCASSVASEGVGYNEQFFGPGTRLTVL.

This clone was seen just once. The V and J genes are TRBV15 and TRBJ1-2; unclear D gene. Germline V CDR1 and CDR2: LNHNV, YYDKDF (reference sequence). CDR3 length equals 13 residues. Trimming took off 1 base at V and 4 bases at J, with 7 bases between the two ends. CDR3 nucleotides: TGTGCCACCAGCAGAGTTATTAGCTATGGCTACACCTTC. Translation gives CATSRVISYGYTF.